What follows are 15 T cell receptor beta chains derived from one specimen sequenced in a study of a mutant IDH1 vaccine in newly diagnosed glioma (dated by TCRdb to about 2021). The library was prepared using the immunoSEQ multiplex PCR assay. Entries here come from immuneACCESS through TCRdb and include only in-frame sequences with V and J called. Some clones fail to appear in such tables; in the studies checked, an unresolved V gene covers under half of the shortfall, and the cause of the remainder is unknown. The sample yields approximately 52,000 clones; 60% to 85% were counted once. The ten largest make up over 1.5% of the sample. The time point label, read with the paper, signifies: baseline, week 1 (first vaccination visit). The treatment or condition label for this specimen denotes: pre-vaccination baseline after standard-of-care therapy. The specimen comprised PBMCs, sampled from a glioma patient treated with radiotherapy, temozolomide or both. The receptors were gathered from a woman between 40 and 55 years old with glioma.

The gene calls are TRBV5-1 and TRBJ2-5; 7 bases map to TRBD2. There are 14 residues in the CDR3. Germline V CDR1 and CDR2: SGHRS, YFSETQ. J was trimmed by 1 base and V by 4 bases; bases with no gene match: 4. The DNA of the CDR3 is TGCGCCAGCAGCCGGGACTATCTCCAAGAGACCCAGTACTTC. Translated, it gives CASSRDYLQETQYF.

The chain joins TRBV7-9 to TRBJ1-5; D is possibly TRBD1 (5 bases). The CDR3 is made up of 16 amino acids. Germline V lookup: CDR1 SEHNR, CDR2 FQNEAQ (reference sequence). With 1 base removed from V and 6 bases from J, the gap between germline ends came to 16 bases. The CDR3 reads CASSLGARGGGQPQHF. CDR3 nucleotide sequence: TGTGCCAGCAGCTTAGGAGCTAGGGGAGGAGGTCAGCCCCAGCATTTT.

The V and J genes are TRBV2 and TRBJ1-1; possibly TRBD1 for D (5 bases). Germline V gene sequence: CDR1 SNHLY, CDR2 FYNNEI. The ends were cut back, 8 bases at V and 11 bases at J, with 12 bases in the middle. The CDR3 runs 10 residues. The CDR3 DNA follows: TGTGCCAGCGGTGGTCGGGGGGCTTTCTTT. Encoded protein: CASGGRGAFF.

This clone was counted between two and nine times. The V gene is TRBV5-4, the J gene TRBJ1-5, with a tentative D call TRBD1 (5 bases). There are 12 residues in the CDR3. In germline, CDR1 is SGHNT, CDR2 YYREEE (reference sequence). Trimming pared 0 bases from V and 7 bases from J, leaving 5 bases between. DNA for the CDR3: TGTGCCAGCAGCTTGGAGGGGCAGCCCCAGCATTTT. Residues: CASSLEGQPQHF. Full variable domain (remainder filled in from reference TRBV5-4 and TRBJ1-5): ETGVTQSPTHLIKTRGQQVTLRCSSQSGHNTVSWYQQALGQGPQFIFQYYREEENGRGNFPPRFSGLQFPNYSSELNVNALELDDSALYLCASSLEGQPQHFGDGTRLSIL.

This clone was counted between two and nine times. The chain has TRBV7-6 and TRBJ1-1, with TRBD1 matching over 10 bases. The CDR3 is 15 residues long. Unmatched junction bases numbered 9, after V lost 3 bases and J lost 8 bases. Germline CDR1 is SGHVS and CDR2 is FNYEAQ. CDR3 sequence: CASSFVGQGLGEAFF. CDR3 coding DNA: TGTGCCAGCAGCTTTGTGGGACAGGGGCTAGGGGAAGCTTTCTTT.

The J gene is TRBJ1-2, the V gene TRBV19; D may be TRBD1 (6 bases). From germline, CDR1 is LNHDA and CDR2 SQIVND (reference sequence). Trimming cost V 1 base and J 2 bases, with 8 bases left between them. This CDR3 is built from 14 residues. The CDR3 bases are TGTGCCAGTAGTATAGGACAGGTGAACTATGGCTACACCTTC. Translated: CASSIGQVNYGYTF.

This clone appeared a few times. This sequence joins TRBV27 and TRBJ1-5, with TRBD1 matching over 7 bases. The V gene's germline CDR1 is MNHEY and CDR2 SMNVEV (reference sequence). Unmatched junction bases numbered 12, after V lost 6 bases and J lost 4 bases. CDR3 length equals 16 residues. This CDR3 is CASSDRVVGPNQPQHF. As DNA, the CDR3 is TGTGCCAGCAGCGACAGGGTGGTTGGTCCTAATCAGCCCCAGCATTTT.

This clone was counted between two and nine times. The V call is TRBV6-1, the J call TRBJ1-1, with D maybe TRBD1 (6 bases). Germline CDR1 is MNHNS and CDR2 is SASEGT. V lost 4 bases and J 1 base, leaving 7 bases between the germline ends. The CDR3 runs 13 residues. The CDR3 loop reads CASSGTENTEAFF. CDR3 DNA: TGTGCCAGCAGTGGGACAGAGAACACTGAAGCTTTCTTT.

This rearrangement joins TRBV2 to TRBJ1-1, with D possibly matching TRBD1 (6 bases). The CDR3 is 15 amino acids. From germline, CDR1 is SNHLY and CDR2 FYNNEI. Trimming pared 5 bases from V and 4 bases from J, leaving 17 bases between. The CDR3 is CASSLKTGRGTEAFF. CDR3 DNA sequence: TGTGCCAGCAGTCTAAAAACAGGGCGGGGCACTGAAGCTTTCTTT.

As DNA, the CDR3 is TGTGCCAGCAGTGCCCTTGTGTGGACCGGTAGCTCCTACAATGAGCAGTTCTTC. Translation: CASSALVWTGSSYNEQFF. This rearrangement joins TRBV6-1 to TRBJ2-1; the D is unclear. V lost 4 bases to trimming and J lost 0 bases, with 19 bases between them. CDR1 is MNHNS, CDR2 SASEGT, per germline. The CDR3 length is 18 residues.

The chain has TRBV4-3 and TRBJ2-3; a possible D gene is TRBD2 (5 bases). Between the trimmed V and J ends, which lost 5 bases and 0 bases, there was a span of 12 bases. Germline V CDR1 and CDR2: LGHNA, YSLEER. The CDR3 runs to 15 residues. The CDR3 DNA reads TGCGCCAGCAGCTTCGGGGATAGTAGCACAGATACGCAGTATTTT. Translated, it gives CASSFGDSSTDTQYF.

This clone has just a few counts. The chain uses TRBV10-3 and TRBJ2-7; D is undetermined. CDR3 length equals 15 residues. The germline V gene has CDR1 ENHRY and CDR2 SYGVKD. Trimming shortened V by 3 bases and J by 2 bases, and 14 bases separated the two germline ends. DNA for the CDR3: TGTGCCATCAGTGAAGGGCCGGATGGTACCTACGAGCAGTACTTC. Amino acid sequence: CAISEGPDGTYEQYF.

The rearrangement links TRBV5-4 to TRBJ2-3, with TRBD2 matching over 7 bases. CDR3 size: 15 residues. The J segment lost 6 bases and the V segment lost 5 bases, leaving 12 bases of the junction unmatched. Germline V CDR1 and CDR2: SGHNT, YYREEE (reference sequence). This CDR3 is CASRPGLSFEDTQYF. CDR3 in DNA: TGTGCCAGCAGACCGGGACTATCCTTTGAGGATACGCAGTATTTT.

This clone appeared a few times. This chain links TRBV2 with TRBJ1-5, with D perhaps TRBD1 (6 bases). Trimming cost V 5 bases and J 2 bases, with 13 bases left between them. The CDR3 totals 15 residues. Germline values: CDR1 SNHLY, CDR2 FYNNEI. The CDR3 sequence: CASSQGGRGNQPQHF. Written as DNA, the CDR3 is TGTGCCAGCAGTCAAGGGGGGCGAGGCAATCAGCCCCAGCATTTT.

This sequence joins TRBV9 and TRBJ2-7; TRBD1 or TRBD2 may be the D gene (5 bases each). There are 15 residues in the CDR3. V lost 4 bases to trimming and J lost 2 bases, with 16 bases between them. CDR1 is SGDLS and CDR2 is YYNGEE in the germline V gene. The CDR3 sequence: CASSITGSGAYEQYF. Written as DNA, the CDR3 is TGTGCCAGCAGCATAACAGGCTCCGGGGCCTACGAGCAGTACTTC.